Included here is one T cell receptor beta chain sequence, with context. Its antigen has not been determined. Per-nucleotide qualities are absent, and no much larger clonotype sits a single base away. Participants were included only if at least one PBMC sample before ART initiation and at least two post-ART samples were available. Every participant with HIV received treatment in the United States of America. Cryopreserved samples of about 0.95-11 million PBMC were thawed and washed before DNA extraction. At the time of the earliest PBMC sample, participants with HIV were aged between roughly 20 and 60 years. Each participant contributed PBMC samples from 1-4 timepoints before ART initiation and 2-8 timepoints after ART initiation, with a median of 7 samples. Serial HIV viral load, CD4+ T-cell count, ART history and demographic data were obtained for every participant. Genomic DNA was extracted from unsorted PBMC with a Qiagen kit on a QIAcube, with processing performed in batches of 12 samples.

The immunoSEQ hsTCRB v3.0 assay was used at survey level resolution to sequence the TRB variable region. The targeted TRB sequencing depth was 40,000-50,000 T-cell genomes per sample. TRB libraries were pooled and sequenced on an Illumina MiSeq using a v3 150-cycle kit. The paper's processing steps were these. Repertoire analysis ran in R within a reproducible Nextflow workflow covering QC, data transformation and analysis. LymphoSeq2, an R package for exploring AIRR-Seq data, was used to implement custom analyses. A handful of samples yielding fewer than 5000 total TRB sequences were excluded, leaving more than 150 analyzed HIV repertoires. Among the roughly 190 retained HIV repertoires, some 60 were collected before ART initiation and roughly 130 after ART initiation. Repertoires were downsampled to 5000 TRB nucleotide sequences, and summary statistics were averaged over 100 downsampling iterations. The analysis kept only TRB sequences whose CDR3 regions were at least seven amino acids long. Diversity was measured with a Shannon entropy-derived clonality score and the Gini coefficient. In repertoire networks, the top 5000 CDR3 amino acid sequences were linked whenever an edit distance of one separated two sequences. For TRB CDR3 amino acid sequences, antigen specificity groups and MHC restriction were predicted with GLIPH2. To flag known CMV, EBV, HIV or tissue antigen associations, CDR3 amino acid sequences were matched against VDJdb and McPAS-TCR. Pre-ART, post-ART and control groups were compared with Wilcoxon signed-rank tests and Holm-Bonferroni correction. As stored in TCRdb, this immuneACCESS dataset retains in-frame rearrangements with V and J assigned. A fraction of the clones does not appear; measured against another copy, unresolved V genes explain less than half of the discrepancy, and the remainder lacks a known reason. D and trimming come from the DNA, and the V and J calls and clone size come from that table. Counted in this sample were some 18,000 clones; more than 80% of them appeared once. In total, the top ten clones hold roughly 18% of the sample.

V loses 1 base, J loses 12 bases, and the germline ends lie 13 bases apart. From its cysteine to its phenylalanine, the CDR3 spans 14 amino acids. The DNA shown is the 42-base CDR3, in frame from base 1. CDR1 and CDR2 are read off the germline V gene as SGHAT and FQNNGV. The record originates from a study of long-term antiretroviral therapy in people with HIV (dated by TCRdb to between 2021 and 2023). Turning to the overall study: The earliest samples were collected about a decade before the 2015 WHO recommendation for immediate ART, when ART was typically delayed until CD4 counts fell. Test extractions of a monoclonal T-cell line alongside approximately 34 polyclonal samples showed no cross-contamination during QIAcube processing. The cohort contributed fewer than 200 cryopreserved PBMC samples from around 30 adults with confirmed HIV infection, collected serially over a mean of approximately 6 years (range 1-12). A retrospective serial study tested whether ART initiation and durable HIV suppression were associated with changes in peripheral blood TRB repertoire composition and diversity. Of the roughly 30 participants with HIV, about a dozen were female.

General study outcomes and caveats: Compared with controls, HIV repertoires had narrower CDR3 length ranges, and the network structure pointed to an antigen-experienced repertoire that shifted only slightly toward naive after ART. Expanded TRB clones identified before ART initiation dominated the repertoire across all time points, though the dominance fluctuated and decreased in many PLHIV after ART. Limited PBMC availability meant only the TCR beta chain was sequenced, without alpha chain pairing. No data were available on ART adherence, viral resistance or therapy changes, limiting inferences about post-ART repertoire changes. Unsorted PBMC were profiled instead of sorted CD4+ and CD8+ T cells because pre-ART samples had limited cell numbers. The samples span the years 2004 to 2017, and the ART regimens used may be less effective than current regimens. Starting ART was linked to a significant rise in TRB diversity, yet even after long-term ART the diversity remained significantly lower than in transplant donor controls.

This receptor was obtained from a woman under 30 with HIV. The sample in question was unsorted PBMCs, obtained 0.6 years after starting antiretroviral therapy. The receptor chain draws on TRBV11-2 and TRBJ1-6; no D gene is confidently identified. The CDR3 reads CASSLGPTGGPLHF. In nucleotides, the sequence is TGTGCCAGCAGCTTAGGCCCTACGGGAGGACCCCTCCACTTT.